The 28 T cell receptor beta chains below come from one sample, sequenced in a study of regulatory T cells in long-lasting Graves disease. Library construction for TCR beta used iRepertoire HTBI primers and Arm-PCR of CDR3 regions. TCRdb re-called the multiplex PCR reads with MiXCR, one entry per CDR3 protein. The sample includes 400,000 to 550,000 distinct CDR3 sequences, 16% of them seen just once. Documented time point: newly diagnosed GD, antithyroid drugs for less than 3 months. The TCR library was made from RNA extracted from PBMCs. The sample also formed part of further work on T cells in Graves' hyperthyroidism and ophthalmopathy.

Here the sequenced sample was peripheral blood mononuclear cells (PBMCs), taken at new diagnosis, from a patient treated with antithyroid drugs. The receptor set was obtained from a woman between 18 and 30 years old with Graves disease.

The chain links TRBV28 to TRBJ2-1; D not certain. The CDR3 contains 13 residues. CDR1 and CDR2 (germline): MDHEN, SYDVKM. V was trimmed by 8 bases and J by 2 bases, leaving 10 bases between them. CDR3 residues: CASHTDPYNEQFF. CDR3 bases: TGTGCCAGCCACACGGACCCCTACAATGAGCAGTTCTTC.

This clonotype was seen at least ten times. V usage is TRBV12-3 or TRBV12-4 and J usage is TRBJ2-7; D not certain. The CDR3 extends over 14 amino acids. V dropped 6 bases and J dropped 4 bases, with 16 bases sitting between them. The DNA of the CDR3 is TGTGCCAGCAGCCCACCGGAGAGGTTTTACGAGCAGTACTTC. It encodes CASSPPERFYEQYF.

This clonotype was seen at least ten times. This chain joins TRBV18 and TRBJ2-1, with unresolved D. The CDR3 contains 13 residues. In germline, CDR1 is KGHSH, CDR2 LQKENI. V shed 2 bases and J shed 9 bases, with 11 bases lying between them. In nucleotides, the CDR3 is TGTGCCAGCTCACCAGAGTTAGGGTCTGAGCAGTTCTTC. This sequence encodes CASSPELGSEQFF.

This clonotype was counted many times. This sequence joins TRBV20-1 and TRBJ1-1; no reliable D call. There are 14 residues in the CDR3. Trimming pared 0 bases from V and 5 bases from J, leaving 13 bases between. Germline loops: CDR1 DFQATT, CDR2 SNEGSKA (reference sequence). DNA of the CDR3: TGCAGTGCTAGAGAGGTGAACCTTCGGACTGAAGCTTTCTTT. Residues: CSAREVNLRTEAFF.

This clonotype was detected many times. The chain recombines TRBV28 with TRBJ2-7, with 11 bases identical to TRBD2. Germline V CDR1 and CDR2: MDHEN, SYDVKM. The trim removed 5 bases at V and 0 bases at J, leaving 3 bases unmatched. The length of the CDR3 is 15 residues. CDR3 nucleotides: TGTGCCAGCAGTCCAGGGACTAGCGGCTCCTACGAGCAGTACTTC. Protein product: CASSPGTSGSYEQYF.

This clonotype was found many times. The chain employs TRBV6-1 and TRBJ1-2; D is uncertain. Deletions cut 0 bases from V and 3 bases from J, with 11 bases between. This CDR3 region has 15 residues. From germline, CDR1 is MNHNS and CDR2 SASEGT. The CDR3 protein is CASSEAMGPHYGYTF. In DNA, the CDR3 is TGTGCCAGCAGTGAAGCGATGGGCCCACACTATGGCTACACCTTC.

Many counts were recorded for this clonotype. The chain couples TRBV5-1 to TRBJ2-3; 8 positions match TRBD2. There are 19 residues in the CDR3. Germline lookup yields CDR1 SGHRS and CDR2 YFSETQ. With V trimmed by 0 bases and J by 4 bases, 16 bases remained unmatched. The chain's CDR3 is CASSLVLAGRCRLADTQYF. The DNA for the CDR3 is TGCGCCAGCAGCTTGGTTCTAGCGGGTAGATGTCGCCTCGCAGATACGCAGTATTTT.

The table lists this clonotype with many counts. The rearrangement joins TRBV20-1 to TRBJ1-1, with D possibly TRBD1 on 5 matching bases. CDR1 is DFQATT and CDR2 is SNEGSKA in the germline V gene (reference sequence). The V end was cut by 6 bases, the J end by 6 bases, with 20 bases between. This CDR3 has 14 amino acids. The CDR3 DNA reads TGCAGTGCCCGGGGCCGGGAGGGAACGGCTGAAGCTTTCTTT. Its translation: CSARGREGTAEAFF.

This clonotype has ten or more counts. The CDR3 sequence: CASSEVSGLQAFF. CDR3 bases: TGTGCCAGCAGTGAAGTATCGGGACTGCAAGCTTTCTTT. The genes are TRBV6-1 and TRBJ1-1, with D maybe TRBD1 (5 bases). The CDR3 has 13 residues. Trimming left V 1 base short and J 9 bases short, with 12 bases between. CDR1 MNHNS and CDR2 SASEGT come from the germline V gene.

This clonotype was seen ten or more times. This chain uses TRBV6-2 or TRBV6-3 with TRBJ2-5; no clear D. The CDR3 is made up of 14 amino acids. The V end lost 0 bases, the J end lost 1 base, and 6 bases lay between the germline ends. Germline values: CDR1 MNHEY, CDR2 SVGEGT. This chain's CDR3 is CASSYSAAQETQYF. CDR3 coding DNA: TGTGCCAGCAGTTACTCTGCTGCCCAAGAGACCCAGTACTTC.

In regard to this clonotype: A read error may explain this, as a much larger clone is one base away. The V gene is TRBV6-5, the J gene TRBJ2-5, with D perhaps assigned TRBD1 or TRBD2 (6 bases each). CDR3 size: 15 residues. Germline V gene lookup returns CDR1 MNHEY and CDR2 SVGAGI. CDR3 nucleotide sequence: TGTGCCAGCAGTTCACCTTTGGAGGGGGTTGGGACCCAGCACTTC. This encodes CASSSPLEGVGTQHF.

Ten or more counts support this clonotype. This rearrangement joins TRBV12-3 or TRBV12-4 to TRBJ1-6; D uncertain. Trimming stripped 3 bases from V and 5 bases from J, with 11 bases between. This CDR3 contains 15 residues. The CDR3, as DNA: TGTGCCAGCAGTTTTGAGGCGGGGAATAATTCACCCCTCCACTTT. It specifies CASSFEAGNNSPLHF.

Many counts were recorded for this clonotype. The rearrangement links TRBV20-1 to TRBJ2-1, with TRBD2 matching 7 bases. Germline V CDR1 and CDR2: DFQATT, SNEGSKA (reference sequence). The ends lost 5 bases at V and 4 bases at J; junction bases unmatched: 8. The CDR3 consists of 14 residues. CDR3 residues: CSARSPREYNEQFF. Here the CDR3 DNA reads TGCAGTGCTCGTTCTCCGCGGGAGTACAATGAGCAGTTCTTC.

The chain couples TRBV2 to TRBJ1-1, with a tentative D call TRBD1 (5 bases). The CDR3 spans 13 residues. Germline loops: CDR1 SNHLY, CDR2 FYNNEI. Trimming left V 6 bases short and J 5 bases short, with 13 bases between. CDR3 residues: CASRTQAATEAFF. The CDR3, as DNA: TGTGCCAGCAGAACACAGGCAGCAACTGAAGCTTTCTTT. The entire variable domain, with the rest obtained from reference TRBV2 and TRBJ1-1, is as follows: EPEVTQTPSHQVTQMGQEVILRCVPISNHLYFYWYRQILGQKVEFLVSFYNNEISEKSEIFDDQFSVERPDGSNFTLKIRSTKLEDSAMYFCASRTQAATEAFFGQGTRLTVV.

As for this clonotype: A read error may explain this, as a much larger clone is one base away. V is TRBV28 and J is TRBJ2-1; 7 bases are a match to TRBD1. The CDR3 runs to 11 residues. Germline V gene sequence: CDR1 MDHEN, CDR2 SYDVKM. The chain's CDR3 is CASPQGNEQLF. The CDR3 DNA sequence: TGTGCCAGCCCACAGGGGAATGAGCAGTTGTTC. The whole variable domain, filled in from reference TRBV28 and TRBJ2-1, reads DVKVTQSSRYLVKRTGEKVFLECVQDMDHENMFWYRQDPGLGLRLIYFSYDVKMKEKGDIPEGYSVSREKKERFSLILESASTNQTSMYLCASPQGNEQLFGPGTRLTVL.

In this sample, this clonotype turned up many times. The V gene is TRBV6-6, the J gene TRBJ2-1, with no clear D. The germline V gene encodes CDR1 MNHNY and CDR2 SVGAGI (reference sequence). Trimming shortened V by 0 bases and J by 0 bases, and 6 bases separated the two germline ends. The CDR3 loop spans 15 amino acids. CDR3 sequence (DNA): TGTGCCAGCAGTTACTCGGGAAACTCCTACAATGAGCAGTTCTTC. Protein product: CASSYSGNSYNEQFF.

CDR3 residues: CASSSSGRLFGTQYF. The CDR3, as DNA: TGTGCCAGCAGCAGTAGCGGGAGGTTATTTGGTACGCAGTATTTT. The rearrangement links TRBV7-2 to TRBJ2-3; TRBD2 matches 10 bases. This CDR3 contains 15 residues. J gave up 8 bases and V 5 bases, and 10 bases lay outside the gene matches. CDR1 SGHTA and CDR2 FQGNSA come from the germline V gene.

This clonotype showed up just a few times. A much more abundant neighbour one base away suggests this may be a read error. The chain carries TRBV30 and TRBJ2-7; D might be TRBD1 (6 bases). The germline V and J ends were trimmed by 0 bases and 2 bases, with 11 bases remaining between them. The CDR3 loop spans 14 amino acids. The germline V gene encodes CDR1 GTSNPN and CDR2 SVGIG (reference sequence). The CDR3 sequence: CAWSVGGHAYEQYF. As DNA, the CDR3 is TGTGCCTGGAGTGTAGGGGGACACGCCTACGAGCAGTACTTC.

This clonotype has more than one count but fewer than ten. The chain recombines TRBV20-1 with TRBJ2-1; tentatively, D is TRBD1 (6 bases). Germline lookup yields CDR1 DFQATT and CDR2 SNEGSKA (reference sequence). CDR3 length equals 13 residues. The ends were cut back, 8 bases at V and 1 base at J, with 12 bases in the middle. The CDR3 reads CSTPGQSYNEQFF. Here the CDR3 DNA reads TGCAGTACTCCGGGACAATCCTACAATGAGCAGTTCTTC.

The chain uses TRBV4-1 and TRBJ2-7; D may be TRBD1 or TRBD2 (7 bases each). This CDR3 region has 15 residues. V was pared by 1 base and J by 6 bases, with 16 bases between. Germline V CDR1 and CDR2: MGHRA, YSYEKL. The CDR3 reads CASSQVPTGRGEQYF. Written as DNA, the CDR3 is TGCGCCAGCAGCCAAGTGCCGACAGGGAGGGGCGAGCAGTACTTC.

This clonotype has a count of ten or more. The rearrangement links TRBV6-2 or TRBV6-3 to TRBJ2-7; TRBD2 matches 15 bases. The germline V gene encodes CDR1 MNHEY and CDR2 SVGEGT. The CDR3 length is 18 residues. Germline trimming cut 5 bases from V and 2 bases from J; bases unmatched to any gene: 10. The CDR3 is CASSPLPRTSGRAYEQYF. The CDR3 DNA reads TGTGCCAGCAGTCCACTACCGAGGACTAGCGGGAGGGCCTACGAGCAGTACTTC.

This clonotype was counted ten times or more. The CDR3 spells CASSPQVDGEKLFF. The DNA for the CDR3 is TGTGCCAGCAGTCCCCAGGTCGATGGTGAAAAACTGTTTTTT. J is TRBJ1-4 and V is TRBV28; D is unclear. Germline assignment: CDR1 MDHEN and CDR2 SYDVKM. The CDR3 covers 14 residues. Trimming removed 5 bases from V and 7 bases from J, with 14 bases in between.

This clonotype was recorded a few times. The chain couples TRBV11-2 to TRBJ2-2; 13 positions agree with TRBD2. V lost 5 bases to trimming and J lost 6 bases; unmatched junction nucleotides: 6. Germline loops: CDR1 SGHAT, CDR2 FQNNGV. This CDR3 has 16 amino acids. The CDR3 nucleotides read TGTGCCAGCAGCCCAGGACTAGCGGGAGCGGCCGGGGAGCTGTTTTTT. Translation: CASSPGLAGAAGELFF.

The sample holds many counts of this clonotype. CDR3: CSAQGDRGHDTEAFF. CDR3 nucleotide sequence: TGCAGTGCTCAGGGGGACAGGGGGCATGACACTGAAGCTTTCTTT. This chain joins TRBV20-1 and TRBJ1-1; 12 bases match TRBD1. CDR1 is DFQATT, CDR2 SNEGSKA, per germline (reference sequence). The length of the CDR3 is 15 residues. V was clipped by 5 bases and J by 3 bases; unmatched bases: 7.

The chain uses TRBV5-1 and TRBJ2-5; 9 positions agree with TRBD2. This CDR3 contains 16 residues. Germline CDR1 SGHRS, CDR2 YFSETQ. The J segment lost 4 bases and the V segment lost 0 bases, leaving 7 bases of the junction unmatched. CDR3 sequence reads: CASSLAPAGGGETQYF. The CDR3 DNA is TGCGCCAGCAGCTTGGCTCCAGCGGGAGGAGGAGAGACCCAGTACTTC.

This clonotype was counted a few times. The CDR3: CSARAQSVGGQPQHF. The CDR3 bases are TGCAGTGCTAGGGCACAGTCAGTCGGTGGTCAGCCCCAGCATTTT. The chain combines TRBV20-1 with TRBJ1-5; D unclear. Germline V gene sequence: CDR1 DFQATT, CDR2 SNEGSKA (reference sequence). V dropped 3 bases and J dropped 6 bases, with 18 bases sitting between them. This CDR3 comprises 15 residues.

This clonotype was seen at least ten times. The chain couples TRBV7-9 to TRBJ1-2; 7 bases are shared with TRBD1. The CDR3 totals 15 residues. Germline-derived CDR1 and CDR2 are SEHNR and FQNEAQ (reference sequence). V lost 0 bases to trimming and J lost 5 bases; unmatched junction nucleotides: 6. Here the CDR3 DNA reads TGTGCCAGCAGCTTAGCGGGACAGATGTGGTATGGCTACACCTTC. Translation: CASSLAGQMWYGYTF.

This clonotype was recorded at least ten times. CDR3 protein: CSAIRTSGSLNEQFF. The CDR3 region has the DNA TGCAGTGCTATCCGGACTAGCGGGAGTTTAAATGAGCAGTTCTTC. The chain is built from TRBV20-1 and TRBJ2-1; TRBD2 aligns across 13 bases. The CDR3 is made up of 15 amino acids. Germline-derived CDR1 and CDR2 are DFQATT and SNEGSKA (reference sequence). J was trimmed by 7 bases and V by 4 bases; bases with no gene match: 7.